These 17 T cell receptor beta chains were all obtained from the same sample, sequenced in a study of blood T cell repertoires in COVID-19 (TCRdb year 2020). The library was generated by the immunoSEQ multiplex PCR assay. The table was pulled from immuneACCESS by TCRdb, which kept in-frame rearrangements only. Such tables lose some clones; where checked, under half of the loss comes from unresolved V genes, and the rest has no known cause. The sample table holds roughly 180,000 clones, of which 82% were seen once. The ten most abundant clones make up about 10% of the sample. The sample comprised peripheral blood. The origin of the receptors is an elderly woman with active or convalescent COVID-19.

CDR3 loop: CASSRGQGSDGYTF. CDR3 in DNA: TGTGCCAGCAGCCGAGGACAGGGGTCCGATGGCTACACCTTC. The chain recombines TRBV3-1 (or the pseudogene TRBV3-2) with TRBJ1-2; 9 bases match TRBD1. The CDR3 loop spans 14 amino acids. Losses at the gene ends were 4 bases for V and 6 bases for J; bases not matched to a gene: 6. Germline lookup yields CDR1 LGHDT and CDR2 YNNKEL (reference sequence).

The genes are TRBV4-1 and TRBJ2-1, with TRBD2 identical over 15 bases. CDR3 length equals 17 residues. With 7 bases clipped from V and 8 bases from J, the junction kept 12 bases outside the gene matches. In germline, CDR1 is MGHRA, CDR2 YSYEKL. Written as DNA, the CDR3 is TGCGCCAGCAAACCCCCGCTGGGACTAGCGGGAGGACATGAGCAGTTCTTC. This sequence encodes CASKPPLGLAGGHEQFF.

This chain uses TRBV5-1 with TRBJ2-2, with 10 bases aligning to TRBD1. The J segment lost 7 bases and the V segment lost 6 bases, leaving 6 bases of the junction unmatched. Germline-derived CDR1 and CDR2 are SGHRS and YFSETQ. This CDR3 spans 14 amino acids. CDR3 DNA sequence: TGCGCCAGCATTCCGGGACAGGGGATCGGGGAGCTGTTTTTT. It translates to CASIPGQGIGELFF.

V usage is TRBV19 and J usage is TRBJ2-1; 8 bases agree with TRBD1. CDR1 is LNHDA, CDR2 SQIVND, per germline (reference sequence). CDR3 size: 16 residues. V gave up 5 bases and J gave up 8 bases; unmatched junction bases: 14. The CDR3 DNA sequence: TGTGCCAGTAGTCACCGGACAGGGCCTACCCTCGATGAGCAGTTCTTC. Its protein product is CASSHRTGPTLDEQFF.

The chain employs TRBV7-3 and TRBJ2-1; D gene uncertain. The CDR3 runs to 13 residues. V was pared by 6 bases and J by 8 bases, with 14 bases between. Germline loops: CDR1 SGHTA, CDR2 FQGTGA. The CDR3: CASSSNSLHEQFF. In nucleotides, the CDR3 is TGTGCCAGCAGTTCCAACTCCCTCCATGAGCAGTTCTTC.

This clone occurred once. The chain employs TRBV28 and TRBJ2-7, with D tentatively TRBD2 (6 bases). Trimming removed 5 bases from V and 0 bases from J, with 11 bases in between. Germline CDR1 reads MDHEN; CDR2 reads SYDVKM. The CDR3 has 14 amino acids. For the CDR3, the DNA is TGTGCCAGCAGTCCCGGGGGAGGCTCCTACGAGCAGTACTTC. It specifies CASSPGGGSYEQYF.

J is TRBJ2-7 and V is TRBV28, with D possibly matching TRBD1 (6 bases). Germline CDR1 reads MDHEN; CDR2 reads SYDVKM. CDR3 length: 15 amino acids. The V gene lost 4 bases and the J gene lost 0 bases, with 13 bases spanning the gap. The CDR3 DNA sequence: TGTGCCAGCAGTTCCCAACCCAGGGGCTCCTACGAGCAGTACTTC. Its protein is CASSSQPRGSYEQYF. Based on the CDR3 plus reference TRBV28 and TRBJ2-7, the full variable domain is DVKVTQSSRYLVKRTGEKVFLECVQDMDHENMFWYRQDPGLGLRLIYFSYDVKMKEKGDIPEGYSVSREKKERFSLILESASTNQTSMYLCASSSQPRGSYEQYFGPGTRLTVT.

The V call is TRBV7-7, the J call TRBJ2-1; tentative D call: TRBD1 (6 bases). Germline loops: CDR1 SSHAT, CDR2 FNYEAQ (reference sequence). V was pared by 5 bases and J by 5 bases, with 13 bases between. CDR3 length: 14 residues. The CDR3 sequence: CASSPIRGNNEQFF. The DNA of the CDR3 is TGTGCCAGCAGCCCCATTAGGGGGAACAATGAGCAGTTCTTC.

As to this clone: Other DNA sequences in this sample translate to the same CDR3. V and J are TRBV5-1 and TRBJ2-5; 9 nucleotides align to TRBD1. There are 14 residues in the CDR3. CDR1 is SGHRS, CDR2 YFSETQ, per germline. J was trimmed by 4 bases and V by 3 bases; bases with no gene match: 4. The CDR3 DNA sequence: TGCGCCAGCAGCTCCACAGGGGGCGCAGAGACCCAGTACTTC. Its translation is CASSSTGGAETQYF.

This chain links TRBV18 with TRBJ1-5; unclear D gene. Trimming took 4 bases from V and 5 from J, leaving 9 bases between them. Germline values: CDR1 KGHSH, CDR2 LQKENI. The length of the CDR3 is 13 residues. Written as DNA, the CDR3 is TGTGCCAGCTCACGAGCGATAGATCAGCCCCAGCATTTT. Amino acid sequence: CASSRAIDQPQHF.

The table lists this clone with a few counts. The J gene is TRBJ1-1, the V gene TRBV15; D is ambiguous. V lost 0 bases to trimming and J lost 1 base, with 18 bases between them. CDR3 size: 18 residues. CDR1 and CDR2 from the germline V gene are LNHNV and YYDKDF (reference sequence). CDR3 nucleotides: TGTGCCACCAGCAGAGATAACCGAGCCAAATATGCGAACACTGAAGCTTTCTTT. Protein sequence: CATSRDNRAKYANTEAFF.

As DNA, the CDR3 is TGCGCCAGCAGCCCGGACAGGGGAGTCTACAATGAGCAGTTCTTC. Amino acids: CASSPDRGVYNEQFF. V usage is TRBV5-1 and J usage is TRBJ2-1; 9 bases agree with TRBD1. Trimming at V came to 4 bases and at J to 3 bases, leaving 5 bases not matched to a gene. The CDR3 is 15 amino acids. Germline V lookup: CDR1 SGHRS, CDR2 YFSETQ.

The V gene is TRBV11-2, the J gene TRBJ1-4; D is undetermined. Looked up from germline, CDR1 is SGHAT and CDR2 is FQNNGV. The CDR3 runs 12 residues. V lost 4 bases and J lost 9, with 9 bases in between. The DNA for the CDR3 is TGTGCCAGCAGCTGGCCGGGTCAAAAACTGTTTTTT. This translates into CASSWPGQKLFF.

The chain couples TRBV6-5 to TRBJ1-2, with 7 bases aligning to TRBD1. Losses at the gene ends were 6 bases for V and 4 bases for J; bases not matched to a gene: 5. The CDR3 is made up of 13 amino acids. CDR1 is MNHEY and CDR2 is SVGAGI in the germline V gene. The CDR3 sequence: CASRETGLYGYTF. The CDR3 DNA reads TGTGCCAGCAGGGAGACAGGGCTCTATGGCTACACCTTC.

This chain links TRBV6-5 with TRBJ2-3, with 10 nucleotides matching TRBD2. J was trimmed by 2 bases and V by 2 bases; bases with no gene match: 4. From germline, CDR1 is MNHEY and CDR2 SVGAGI. The CDR3 is 16 residues long. CDR3 in amino acids: CASSYELAGPTDTQYF. CDR3 sequence (DNA): TGTGCCAGCAGTTACGAACTAGCGGGACCCACAGATACGCAGTATTTT.

The V call is TRBV2, the J call TRBJ2-7; tentatively, D is TRBD2 (5 bases). Germline CDR1 SNHLY, CDR2 FYNNEI. CDR3 length equals 14 residues. Trimming removed 4 bases at V and 2 bases at J, with 12 bases between. The CDR3 nucleotides are TGTGCCAGCAGTGGTCCCGGGAATCCCTACGAGCAGTACTTC. This encodes CASSGPGNPYEQYF.

The V and J genes are TRBV18 and TRBJ2-3, with 7 bases identical to TRBD1. The junction had 13 bases not matched to a gene; V was cut back by 3 bases and J by 1 base. CDR3 size: 18 residues. Per germline, CDR1 KGHSH and CDR2 LQKENI. The CDR3 sequence: CASSPDLGRQGGTDTQYF. CDR3 nucleotide sequence: TGTGCCAGCTCACCGGACCTAGGGCGTCAGGGGGGCACAGATACGCAGTATTTT.